One sample yielded the 32 T cell receptor beta chains listed below, sequenced in a study of beta chain features in type 1 diabetes. Every isolated RNA sample was fully reverse transcribed, so sequencing captured expressed TCRB transcripts. TCRdb's copy holds only in-frame clones and misses some; the assay was immunoSEQ multiplex PCR. Of fewer than 350,000 clones listed, around a fifth are singletons. The specimen sequenced was naive CD4+ T cells from blood. The receptors stem from a woman aged 18 to 35 in good health.

This clone showed up just a few times. This CDR3 reads CAWRGGTGGHYNEQFF. Written as DNA, the CDR3 is TGTGCCTGGAGAGGCGGAACGGGAGGACACTACAATGAGCAGTTCTTC. The chain couples TRBV30 to TRBJ2-1; 7 bases map to TRBD2. The CDR3 is made up of 16 amino acids. The V segment lost 3 bases and the J segment 3 bases; nucleotides outside the gene matches: 11. Germline-derived CDR1 and CDR2 are GTSNPN and SVGIG (reference sequence).

This clone was seen a few times. The chain recombines TRBV6-1 with TRBJ2-7; D is unresolved. The CDR3 runs 11 residues. V lost 7 bases and J 5 bases, leaving 9 bases between the germline ends. Germline CDR1 and CDR2: MNHNS and SASEGT. The CDR3 spells CASTFVHEQYF. The CDR3 DNA reads as TGTGCCAGCACGTTTGTCCACGAGCAGTACTTC.

The gene calls are TRBV9 and TRBJ1-1, with 9 positions matching TRBD1. CDR1 is SGDLS, CDR2 YYNGEE, per germline. V lost 4 bases to trimming and J lost 11 bases; unmatched junction nucleotides: 12. The CDR3 spans 14 residues. The CDR3 coding sequence is TGTGCCAGCAGCACAGGGGGCCTTCTGGCGGGGGCTTTCTTT. Translating it yields CASSTGGLLAGAFF.

The table lists this clone with a few counts. The CDR3 loop reads CASRSDRAWTDTQYF. Written as DNA, the CDR3 is TGTGCCAGCAGATCCGACAGGGCTTGGACAGATACGCAGTATTTT. V is TRBV5-4 and J is TRBJ2-3, with 7 bases fitting TRBD1. The junction had 9 bases not matched to a gene; V was cut back by 5 bases and J by 3 bases. This CDR3 is built from 15 residues. The germline CDR1 and CDR2 sequences are SGHNT and YYREEE (reference sequence).

The rearrangement joins TRBV19 to TRBJ1-3; a possible D gene is TRBD1 (5 bases). CDR1 and CDR2 (germline): LNHDA, SQIVND (reference sequence). This CDR3 is 13 amino acids long. The V and J ends lost 3 bases and 3 bases respectively, with 6 bases between them. The CDR3 spells CASSMGRGNTIYF. CDR3 bases: TGTGCCAGTAGTATGGGGCGTGGAAACACCATATATTTT.

V usage is TRBV7-8 and J usage is TRBJ2-1, with 8 bases matching TRBD2. The junction had 16 bases not matched to a gene; V was cut back by 5 bases and J by 7 bases. The germline V gene encodes CDR1 SGHVS and CDR2 FQNEAQ. The CDR3 covers 17 residues. This CDR3 reads CASSPGRVAGRRNEQFF. In DNA, the CDR3 is TGTGCCAGCAGCCCGGGGCGGGTAGCGGGGAGACGGAATGAGCAGTTCTTC.

The CDR3 loop is CSVGLADFTDTQYF. The CDR3 nucleotides are TGCAGCGTTGGGTTAGCAGACTTCACAGATACGCAGTATTTT. This chain links TRBV29-1 with TRBJ2-3; D is ambiguous. This CDR3 has 14 amino acids. From germline, CDR1 is SQVTM and CDR2 ANQGSEA. With 4 bases removed from V and 2 bases from J, the gap between germline ends came to 13 bases.

The rearrangement links TRBV5-4 to TRBJ2-7, with D possibly matching TRBD2 (6 bases). Trimming took off 5 bases at V and 3 bases at J, with 15 bases between the two ends. CDR1 is SGHNT and CDR2 is YYREEE in the germline V gene (reference sequence). This CDR3 spans 14 amino acids. For the CDR3, the DNA is TGTGCCAGCAGTTTCGACCTCGGGGGCTACGAGCAGTACTTC. Its translation: CASSFDLGGYEQYF.

Only a few counts were recorded for this clone. This chain connects TRBV29-1 to TRBJ1-1; D is possibly TRBD1 (5 bases). The CDR3 is made up of 13 amino acids. The V end was cut by 6 bases, the J end by 1 base, with 12 bases between. From germline, CDR1 is SQVTM and CDR2 ANQGSEA. This CDR3 is CSVTRGENTEAFF. The CDR3 DNA follows: TGCAGCGTGACTCGGGGGGAGAACACTGAAGCTTTCTTT. The full variable domain, its missing parts supplied by reference TRBV29-1 and TRBJ1-1, is SAVISQKPSRDICQRGTSLTIQCQVDSQVTMMFWYRQQPGQSLTLIATANQGSEATYESGFVIDKFPISRPNLTFSTLTVSNMSPEDSSIYLCSVTRGENTEAFFGQGTRLTVV.

V is TRBV7-3 and J is TRBJ2-2, with no clear D. Germline CDR1 reads SGHTA; CDR2 reads FQGTGA. The CDR3 spans 14 residues. V shed 1 base and J shed 4 bases, with 7 bases lying between them. CDR3 sequence: CASSLNGGTGELFF. The CDR3 DNA follows: TGTGCCAGCAGCTTAAATGGCGGCACCGGGGAGCTGTTTTTT.

The CDR3 region has the DNA TGTGCCTGGAGTGTAGATCAACAGGGGTTTCGTGGCTACACCTTC. It codes for CAWSVDQQGFRGYTF. V and J are TRBV30 and TRBJ1-2; 7 bases match TRBD1. Germline values: CDR1 GTSNPN, CDR2 SVGIG (reference sequence). The CDR3 has 15 amino acids. Trimming removed 0 bases from V and 7 bases from J; junction bases left unmatched: 11.

The rearrangement links TRBV5-4 to TRBJ2-5; D call uncertain. V lost 3 bases and J 2 bases, leaving 11 bases between the germline ends. The CDR3 has 14 residues. Germline CDR1 SGHNT, CDR2 YYREEE (reference sequence). In DNA, the CDR3 is TGTGCCAGCAGCTCCCATGGAGAGCAAGAGACCCAGTACTTC. Protein sequence: CASSSHGEQETQYF.

The V and J genes are TRBV5-1 and TRBJ2-1; 8 bases are a match to TRBD2. Trimming at V came to 6 bases and at J to 4 bases, leaving 9 bases not matched to a gene. The germline gives CDR1 SGHRS, CDR2 YFSETQ. The length of the CDR3 is 15 residues. CDR3 sequence: CASTGVSGAYNEQFF. CDR3 sequence (DNA): TGCGCCAGCACGGGAGTTAGCGGGGCTTACAATGAGCAGTTCTTC.

The V call is TRBV6-5, the J call TRBJ2-5, with a possible D match to TRBD1 (6 bases). Trimming took off 6 bases at V and 3 bases at J, with 11 bases between the two ends. CDR1 MNHEY and CDR2 SVGAGI come from the germline V gene. This CDR3 region has 13 residues. CDR3: CASRKHREETQYF. In DNA, the CDR3 is TGTGCCAGCAGAAAACACAGGGAAGAGACCCAGTACTTC.

Comments on this clone: One end of the junction varies from germline; a read error may be responsible. V is TRBV9 and J is TRBJ2-1, with 9 bases lining up with TRBD1. Germline CDR1 SGDLS, CDR2 YYNGEE. The CDR3 runs to 15 residues. CDR3 sequence: CASSVEGQGYHEQFF. The CDR3 DNA sequence: TGTGCCAGCAGCGTAGAGGGACAGGGCTACCATGAGCAGTTCTTC.

The V gene is TRBV7-9, the J gene TRBJ2-7, with TRBD1 identical over 8 bases. CDR3 length: 14 residues. The junction had 4 bases not matched to a gene; V was cut back by 1 base and J by 5 bases. CDR1 and CDR2 from the germline V gene are SEHNR and FQNEAQ (reference sequence). The CDR3 coding sequence is TGTGCCAGCAGCTTAGGGACAGGGTTACACGAGCAGTACTTC. Encoded protein: CASSLGTGLHEQYF.

This sequence joins TRBV30 and TRBJ2-3; D possibly corresponds to TRBD2 (5 bases). Trimming stripped 0 bases from V and 8 bases from J, with 18 bases between. Germline lookup yields CDR1 GTSNPN and CDR2 SVGIG (reference sequence). The CDR3 extends over 15 amino acids. The CDR3 protein is CAWSVWTLARLTQYF. The CDR3 DNA reads TGTGCCTGGAGTGTATGGACGCTAGCCAGACTTACGCAGTATTTT.

This rearrangement joins TRBV6-5 to TRBJ2-5; TRBD2 is a possible D gene (5 bases). Trimming pared 6 bases from V and 7 bases from J, leaving 9 bases between. Germline V CDR1 and CDR2: MNHEY, SVGAGI. The CDR3 extends over 11 amino acids. CDR3 sequence (DNA): TGTGCCAGCAGCCAACGGGGGACCCAGTACTTC. It specifies CASSQRGTQYF.

Only a few counts were recorded for this clone. This chain joins TRBV18 and TRBJ2-7, with a possible D match to TRBD1 (7 bases). Germline V gives CDR1 KGHSH, CDR2 LQKENI. The CDR3 length is 15 residues. Trimming removed 8 bases at V and 2 bases at J, with 19 bases between. The CDR3 region is CASSHPGGGTYEQYF. The DNA of the CDR3 is TGTGCCAGCAGCCACCCCGGAGGGGGCACCTACGAGCAGTACTTC.

The chain links TRBV30 to TRBJ1-5; possibly TRBD1 for D (5 bases). CDR3 length: 14 residues. The germline CDR1 and CDR2 sequences are GTSNPN and SVGIG (reference sequence). The V end lost 2 bases, the J end lost 0 bases, and 8 bases lay between the germline ends. CDR3 protein: CAWSMGRSNQPQHF. CDR3 DNA: TGTGCCTGGAGTATGGGGCGTAGCAATCAGCCCCAGCATTTT.

The V call is TRBV29-1, the J call TRBJ1-3; D not resolved. The CDR3 sequence is 15 residues long. Germline CDR1 and CDR2: SQVTM and ANQGSEA. The V and J ends lost 2 bases and 0 bases respectively, with 11 bases between them. For the CDR3, the DNA is TGCAGCGTTGAATCGCAACGGGGCTCTGGAAACACCATATATTTT. This encodes CSVESQRGSGNTIYF. The full variable domain, rest sourced from reference TRBV29-1 and TRBJ1-3, is SAVISQKPSRDICQRGTSLTIQCQVDSQVTMMFWYRQQPGQSLTLIATANQGSEATYESGFVIDKFPISRPNLTFSTLTVSNMSPEDSSIYLCSVESQRGSGNTIYFGEGSWLTVV.

The chain links TRBV7-9 to TRBJ1-4; D is undetermined. The length of the CDR3 is 15 residues. Trimming stripped 8 bases from V and 0 bases from J, with 13 bases between. Germline CDR1 SEHNR, CDR2 FQNEAQ (reference sequence). CDR3 in amino acids: CASVAGTATNEKLFF. In nucleotides, the CDR3 is TGTGCCAGCGTGGCGGGCACCGCAACTAATGAAAAACTGTTTTTT. The full variable domain, its missing parts supplied by reference TRBV7-9 and TRBJ1-4, is DTGVSQNPRHKITKRGQNVTFRCDPISEHNRLYWYRQTLGQGPEFLTYFQNEAQLEKSRLLSDRFSAERPKGSFSTLEIQRTEQGDSAMYLCASVAGTATNEKLFFGSGTQLSVL.

This chain joins TRBV29-1 and TRBJ1-1; D uncertain. From germline, CDR1 is SQVTM and CDR2 ANQGSEA. V gave up 2 bases and J gave up 3 bases, with 10 bases separating them. The CDR3 spans 13 residues. The CDR3 DNA follows: TGCAGCGTTGAAATAGGGAGGGACACTGAAGCTTTCTTT. The encoded protein is CSVEIGRDTEAFF.

The chain recombines TRBV30 with TRBJ1-1, with no clear D. V was trimmed by 2 bases and J by 8 bases, leaving 12 bases between them. This CDR3 comprises 12 residues. Germline CDR1 and CDR2: GTSNPN and SVGIG (reference sequence). As DNA, the CDR3 is TGTGCCTGGAGTCGTGGCCGAGGGGAAGCTTTCTTT. Residues: CAWSRGRGEAFF.

This clone was detected only a few times. J is TRBJ2-3 and V is TRBV30; 8 bases align to TRBD2. This CDR3 is built from 17 residues. Germline V gene data show CDR1 as GTSNPN and CDR2 as SVGIG (reference sequence). V lost 2 bases, J lost 5 bases, and 15 bases stayed unmatched. The CDR3 sequence: CAWSRGASGRGRDTQYF. The CDR3 coding sequence is TGTGCCTGGAGTAGGGGGGCGAGCGGGAGAGGGAGAGATACGCAGTATTTT. The full variable domain, its missing parts supplied by reference TRBV30 and TRBJ2-3, is SQTIHQWPATLVQPVGSPLSLECTVEGTSNPNLYWYRQAAGRGLQLLFYSVGIGQISSEVPQNLSASRPQDRQFILSSKKLLLSDSGFYLCAWSRGASGRGRDTQYFGPGTRLTVL.

The rearrangement joins TRBV29-1 to TRBJ2-4, with D tentatively TRBD2 (5 bases). CDR1 is SQVTM, CDR2 ANQGSEA, per germline. The CDR3 loop spans 12 amino acids. V was shortened by 1 base and J by 9 bases, with 10 bases between the two germline ends. The CDR3 loop reads CSVEGPTTIQYF. CDR3 in DNA: TGCAGCGTTGAAGGCCCGACTACCATTCAGTACTTC.

The gene calls are TRBV30 and TRBJ1-4; no clear D. Germline CDR1 and CDR2: GTSNPN and SVGIG (reference sequence). The length of the CDR3 is 15 residues. V was trimmed by 4 bases and J by 7 bases, leaving 19 bases between them. CDR3 sequence (DNA): TGTGCCTGGAACCCCCTCGGCTTTCCGGGTGAAAAACTGTTTTTT. Protein sequence: CAWNPLGFPGEKLFF.

This clone appeared a few times. The V gene is TRBV7-3, the J gene TRBJ2-1; 7 bases agree with TRBD2. The V segment lost 0 bases and the J segment 1 base; nucleotides outside the gene matches: 3. The CDR3 runs 16 residues. Germline CDR1 SGHTA, CDR2 FQGTGA. The CDR3 DNA is TGTGCCAGCAGCTTAACGGGGGGGACGTCCTACAATGAGCAGTTCTTC. It translates to CASSLTGGTSYNEQFF.

The V call is TRBV5-1, the J call TRBJ1-1; D is undetermined. V lost 4 bases and J 0 bases, leaving 13 bases between the germline ends. Germline CDR1 and CDR2: SGHRS and YFSETQ. The CDR3 is made up of 15 amino acids. The CDR3 DNA reads as TGCGCCAGCAGCCGTGAGTCCGCCTTGAACACTGAAGCTTTCTTT. Translated: CASSRESALNTEAFF.

This clone was seen just once. The gene calls are TRBV19 and TRBJ1-1; possibly TRBD1 for D (5 bases). Germline CDR1 LNHDA, CDR2 SQIVND (reference sequence). V was shortened by 3 bases and J by 4 bases, with 9 bases between the two germline ends. This CDR3 has 13 residues. The CDR3 DNA is TGTGCCAGTAGTATCGGGGGAGGCACTGAAGCTTTCTTT. This translates into CASSIGGGTEAFF.

The rearrangement uses TRBV7-9 and TRBJ2-7, with 7 bases matching TRBD1. In germline, CDR1 is SEHNR, CDR2 FQNEAQ (reference sequence). The trim removed 4 bases at V and 0 bases at J, leaving 6 bases unmatched. There are 15 residues in the CDR3. The CDR3 nucleotides read TGTGCCAGCAGCTCTTGGACAGGAGACTCCTACGAGCAGTACTTC. As protein: CASSSWTGDSYEQYF.

The chain couples TRBV25-1 to TRBJ1-2; 9 bases fit TRBD1. The CDR3 runs to 14 residues. The junction had 6 bases not matched to a gene; V was cut back by 6 bases and J by 4 bases. The germline CDR1 and CDR2 sequences are MGHDK and SYGVNS. CDR3 in amino acids: CASSEGDRAYGYTF. The CDR3 DNA reads TGTGCCAGCAGCGAGGGGGACAGGGCCTATGGCTACACCTTC.